This T cell receptor (beta chain) came from a study of CD8 T cells in ankylosing spondylitis. It was by quantitative 5'-RACE with molecular barcodes that TCR beta libraries were made. TCRdb reprocessed the 5' RACE reads with MiXCR, giving one entry per CDR3 protein. The sample carries about 13,000 distinct CDR3 sequences, approximately 3% recorded once. At least ten counts were recorded for this clonotype. What it binds is not known. Study-level results: Ankylosing spondylitis blood appeared to carry a characteristic TCR beta motif of roughly 8 highly homologous variants. The study looked at matched synovial fluid samples from ankylosing spondylitis patients. Disease-linked clones were reported to be significantly enriched there. Disease-linked clones displayed a CD8+ phenotype and appeared relatively rarely in peripheral blood.

V gave up 0 bases and J gave up 2 bases; unmatched junction bases: 4. The CDR3 is 16 amino acids. Germline loops: CDR1 SGDLS, CDR2 YYNGEE. The TCR comes from a male donor with ankylosing spondylitis or in good health (not recorded which). Sequenced input: blood, either unsorted or a sorted T cell fraction (not recorded which). This chain links TRBV9 with TRBJ2-5, with TRBD2 identical over 10 bases. This CDR3 reads CASSVVSGGAQETQYF. In nucleotides, the CDR3 is TGTGCCAGCAGCGTAGTGAGCGGGGGGGCGCAAGAGACCCAGTACTTC.